The 26 T cell receptor beta chains below come from one sample, sequenced in a study of T cell responses to AZD1222 COVID-19 vaccine. TCRdb's copy holds only in-frame clones and misses some; the assay was immunoSEQ multiplex PCR. This sample has roughly 96,000 clones, with around 87% found just once. The sequenced sample was peripheral blood, obtained 28 days after the second AZD1222 dose. The receptors originated from an adult who received the AZD1222 COVID-19 vaccine.

In this sample, this clone turned up a few times. This chain uses TRBV5-6 with TRBJ2-1; TRBD1 might be the D (6 bases). Germline CDR1 and CDR2: SGHDT and YYEEEE. The CDR3 is 16 amino acids. V was clipped by 0 bases and J by 2 bases, with 12 bases between them. The CDR3 bases are TGTGCCAGCAGCTTGGATACCGGGACAACCTACAATGAGCAGTTCTTC. This encodes CASSLDTGTTYNEQFF.

In nucleotides, the CDR3 is TGTGCCAGCTCACAGGAGCAGGGGACTGGCTACACCTTC. Translation: CASSQEQGTGYTF. The chain is built from TRBV18 and TRBJ1-2; D might be TRBD1 (6 bases). Germline loops: CDR1 KGHSH, CDR2 LQKENI. The ends were cut back, 4 bases at V and 7 bases at J, with 13 bases in the middle. The CDR3 has 13 amino acids.

J is TRBJ2-4 and V is TRBV11-3; 8 positions agree with TRBD2. Unmatched junction bases numbered 17, after V lost 5 bases and J lost 8 bases. The CDR3 consists of 17 residues. From germline, CDR1 is SGHNT and CDR2 YENEEA. The DNA for the CDR3 is TGTGCCAGCAGCCGCAGGGGCGGGGGGACTTATGGGGACATTCAGTACTTC. Its translation: CASSRRGGGTYGDIQYF.

The CDR3, as DNA: TGTGCCAGCACCCTGACAGGGGGCGGGGGGGCTTTCTTT. Protein sequence: CASTLTGGGGAFF. V usage is TRBV12-3 or TRBV12-4 and J usage is TRBJ1-1, with 10 bases lining up with TRBD1. Losses at the gene ends were 7 bases for V and 11 bases for J; bases not matched to a gene: 10. The CDR3 runs to 13 residues.

The V call is TRBV14, the J call TRBJ1-2; D unclear. This CDR3 has 15 amino acids. The germline V and J ends were trimmed by 4 bases and 8 bases, with 20 bases remaining between them. In germline, CDR1 is SGHDN, CDR2 FVKESK. The CDR3 protein is CASSPAQRYLRGYTF. The CDR3 DNA follows: TGTGCCAGCAGCCCGGCGCAAAGATATTTGCGGGGCTACACCTTC.

The V gene is TRBV28, the J gene TRBJ2-2; D tentatively fits TRBD1 or TRBD2 (5 bases each). Trimming cost V 1 base and J 6 bases, with 15 bases left between them. Germline CDR1 reads MDHEN; CDR2 reads SYDVKM. The CDR3 is 16 amino acids. In DNA, the CDR3 is TGTGCCAGCAGTTTATCGCGCAGGGAGAGGGCCGGGGAGCTGTTTTTT. This sequence encodes CASSLSRRERAGELFF.

The chain links TRBV25-1 to TRBJ2-6, with D perhaps matching TRBD1 (6 bases). CDR1 is MGHDK, CDR2 SYGVNS, per germline. There are 16 residues in the CDR3. V dropped 3 bases and J dropped 5 bases, with 14 bases sitting between them. The CDR3 coding sequence is TGTGCCAGCAGTGATTTACAGGGACCCTGGGCCAACGTCCTGACTTTC. Translated, it gives CASSDLQGPWANVLTF.

The CDR3 region is CAISEYREGYTF. Here the CDR3 DNA reads TGTGCCATCAGTGAATACAGGGAAGGCTACACCTTC. This chain connects TRBV10-3 to TRBJ1-2, with D perhaps matching TRBD1 (6 bases). Germline values: CDR1 ENHRY, CDR2 SYGVKD. The CDR3 has 12 amino acids. Trimming shortened V by 3 bases and J by 8 bases, and 10 bases separated the two germline ends.

The chain recombines TRBV14 with TRBJ2-7; D gene uncertain. Germline-derived CDR1 and CDR2 are SGHDN and FVKESK. This CDR3 is 12 amino acids long. Trimming stripped 1 base from V and 2 bases from J, with 3 bases between. The DNA for the CDR3 is TGTGCCAGCAGCCAAGTTCCCTACGAGCAGTACTTC. Translated, it gives CASSQVPYEQYF.

The rearrangement links TRBV3-1 (or the pseudogene TRBV3-2) to TRBJ2-7; a weak D match, TRBD1 (6 bases). This CDR3 has 13 amino acids. CDR1 is LGHDT, CDR2 YNNKEL, per germline (reference sequence). V was cut by 5 bases and J by 6 bases, with 14 bases left in between. Here the CDR3 reads CASSTTGLGEQYF. In DNA form, the CDR3 reads TGTGCCAGCAGCACAACAGGGTTGGGCGAGCAGTACTTC.

CDR3 coding DNA: TGTGCCAGCAGTTACCCGGGGGCCCCCTACGAGCAGTACTTC. Its translation is CASSYPGAPYEQYF. The gene calls are TRBV6-5 and TRBJ2-7, with D perhaps assigned TRBD1 or TRBD2 (6 bases each). The germline V gene has CDR1 MNHEY and CDR2 SVGAGI. The V and J ends lost 2 bases and 2 bases respectively, with 10 bases between them. This CDR3 is built from 14 residues.

DNA of the CDR3: TGTGCCAGCTACCTTTCCGGGGCGTTCTACACCTTC. Translated: CASYLSGAFYTF. The chain uses TRBV18 and TRBJ1-2; a possible D gene is TRBD1 (5 bases). The V end was cut by 7 bases, the J end by 10 bases, with 16 bases between. The CDR3 runs to 12 residues. Germline-derived CDR1 and CDR2 are KGHSH and LQKENI. The full variable domain, completed using reference TRBV18 and TRBJ1-2, is NAGVMQNPRHLVRRRGQEARLRCSPMKGHSHVYWYRQLPEEGLKFMVYLQKENIIDESGMPKERFSAEFPKEGPSILRIQQVVRGDSAAYFCASYLSGAFYTFGSGTRLTVV.

V is TRBV2 and J is TRBJ1-1; 8 nucleotides agree with TRBD1. CDR1 is SNHLY, CDR2 FYNNEI, per germline. The CDR3 consists of 14 residues. With 6 bases clipped from V and 5 bases from J, the junction kept 8 bases outside the gene matches. This chain's CDR3 is CASRKKTGETEAFF. For the CDR3, the DNA is TGTGCCAGCAGGAAAAAGACAGGGGAAACTGAAGCTTTCTTT.

This clone was found a few times. This rearrangement joins TRBV7-8 to TRBJ2-5; D call uncertain. The CDR3 consists of 16 residues. Trimming cost V 3 bases and J 4 bases, with 18 bases left between them. Germline V gene lookup returns CDR1 SGHVS and CDR2 FQNEAQ. CDR3 amino acids: CASSLGPTPLGETQYF. The CDR3 nucleotides read TGTGCCAGCAGCTTGGGCCCCACCCCCCTTGGAGAGACCCAGTACTTC.

A single count supports this clone. This chain uses TRBV27 with TRBJ2-1; D unclear. There are 13 residues in the CDR3. Trimming stripped 4 bases from V and 4 bases from J, with 8 bases between. The germline gives CDR1 MNHEY, CDR2 SMNVEV (reference sequence). The CDR3 nucleotides read TGTGCCAGCAGTTATACCACTTACAATGAGCAGTTCTTC. The encoded protein is CASSYTTYNEQFF.

This chain joins TRBV7-8 and TRBJ2-7; no reliable D call. The CDR3 contains 12 residues. Looked up from germline, CDR1 is SGHVS and CDR2 is FQNEAQ. V lost 5 bases to trimming and J lost 6 bases, with 11 bases between them. CDR3 protein: CASSPRAGEQYF. The CDR3 region has the DNA TGTGCCAGCAGCCCTCGAGCTGGCGAGCAGTACTTC.

The V call is TRBV11-2, the J call TRBJ1-1; 7 bases are a match to TRBD1. The CDR3 has 14 amino acids. Germline V lookup: CDR1 SGHAT, CDR2 FQNNGV. Trimming removed 1 base from V and 8 bases from J; junction bases left unmatched: 7. This CDR3 is CASSLVQGEVEAFF. The CDR3 region has the DNA TGTGCCAGCAGCTTAGTCCAGGGGGAAGTGGAAGCTTTCTTT.

The chain is built from TRBV5-8 and TRBJ2-7; D could derive from TRBD1 or TRBD2 (6 bases each). In germline, CDR1 is SGHTS, CDR2 YDEGEE. The V end lost 4 bases, the J end lost 5 bases, and 16 bases lay between the germline ends. The CDR3 extends over 14 amino acids. CDR3 loop: CASSLHSGEDEQYF. The CDR3 DNA is TGTGCCAGCAGCCTCCACTCAGGGGAGGACGAGCAGTACTTC.

The V gene is TRBV5-6, the J gene TRBJ2-7, with 10 bases that match TRBD1. V lost 4 bases, J lost 1 base, and 8 bases stayed unmatched. This CDR3 has 16 residues. Germline CDR1 reads SGHDT; CDR2 reads YYEEEE. In DNA form, the CDR3 reads TGTGCCAGCAGCACGGGACAGGGGCGTAGATCCTACGAGCAGTACTTC. Protein: CASSTGQGRRSYEQYF.

This rearrangement joins TRBV2 to TRBJ2-7, with D perhaps TRBD2 (6 bases). The CDR3 consists of 16 residues. V was shortened by 2 bases and J by 3 bases, with 17 bases between the two germline ends. CDR1 and CDR2 from the germline V gene are SNHLY and FYNNEI. The CDR3 region is CASSEIGGEWSYEQYF. The CDR3, as DNA: TGTGCCAGCAGTGAAATTGGAGGGGAATGGAGCTACGAGCAGTACTTC.

The chain has TRBV6-1 and TRBJ1-5, with 7 bases lining up with TRBD1. Germline CDR1 MNHNS, CDR2 SASEGT. V lost 3 bases, J lost 7 bases, and 9 bases stayed unmatched. CDR3 size: 15 residues. The CDR3 here is CASSEGDSVYQPQHF. The CDR3 DNA reads as TGTGCCAGCAGTGAGGGGGACAGTGTGTACCAGCCCCAGCATTTT.

In its sample, this clone was seen once. The chain carries TRBV6-2 or TRBV6-3 and TRBJ2-5; D is uncertain. The CDR3 loop spans 15 amino acids. The V end was cut by 0 bases, the J end by 1 base, with 9 bases between. Germline values: CDR1 MNHEY, CDR2 SVGEGT. CDR3 residues: CASSYSRHPQETQYF. DNA of the CDR3: TGTGCCAGCAGTTACTCGAGACACCCCCAAGAGACCCAGTACTTC.

The chain links TRBV4-3 to TRBJ1-6, with a weak D call TRBD1 (5 bases). Per germline, CDR1 LGHNA and CDR2 YSLEER. The V end lost 4 bases, the J end lost 4 bases, and 11 bases lay between the germline ends. The CDR3 spans 15 residues. Written as DNA, the CDR3 is TGCGCCAGCAGCCTTCGGGACGGTTATAATTCACCCCTCCACTTT. Translated: CASSLRDGYNSPLHF.

The rearrangement uses TRBV15 and TRBJ2-5; unclear D gene. This CDR3 region has 14 residues. CDR1 and CDR2 (germline): LNHNV, YYDKDF (reference sequence). Deletions cut 0 bases from V and 2 bases from J, with 7 bases between. The CDR3 loop reads CATSRDRLQETQYF. In DNA form, the CDR3 reads TGTGCCACCAGCAGAGATAGACTTCAAGAGACCCAGTACTTC.

This clone appeared a single time. The J gene is TRBJ2-3, the V gene TRBV19, with 7 bases lining up with TRBD2. CDR1 and CDR2 (germline): LNHDA, SQIVND (reference sequence). V trimming: 6 bases; J trimming: 2 bases; junction bases outside the gene matches: 20. The CDR3 covers 19 residues. The CDR3 region is CASSTIGIGLADITDTQYF. DNA for the CDR3: TGTGCCAGTAGCACTATAGGCATCGGGCTAGCGGACATCACAGATACGCAGTATTTT.

This chain connects TRBV5-1 to TRBJ1-2; 7 nucleotides line up with TRBD1. V lost 4 bases to trimming and J lost 6 bases; unmatched junction nucleotides: 9. The CDR3 length is 14 residues. Germline V CDR1 and CDR2: SGHRS, YFSETQ. CDR3 loop: CASSAQQGTHGYTF. CDR3 DNA: TGCGCCAGCAGCGCGCAACAGGGGACCCATGGCTACACCTTC.